The 21 T cell receptor beta chains reported below all come from one sample, sequenced in a study of cytomegalovirus exposure and HLA in healthy donors. With 60 Vbeta and 13 Jbeta primers, the PCR was carried out. Profiled with immunoSEQ multiplex PCR; TCRdb holds only in-frame clones, not every one. The sample holds roughly 160,000 clones, 65% to 80% seen once. Source material: PBMCs. Every receptor here comes from a man aged 35 to 55 in good health and CMV-seronegative.

Written as DNA, the CDR3 is TGCGCCAGCAGCTTGGGACTAGCGGGGGGAACCGGGGAGCTGTTTTTT. Its translation: CASSLGLAGGTGELFF. This rearrangement joins TRBV5-1 to TRBJ2-2, with 13 bases lining up with TRBD2. Germline V gene sequence: CDR1 SGHRS, CDR2 YFSETQ. This CDR3 region has 16 residues. Unmatched junction bases numbered 1, after V lost 0 bases and J lost 5 bases.

V is TRBV5-6 and J is TRBJ1-5; TRBD1 might be the D (6 bases). The germline CDR1 and CDR2 sequences are SGHDT and YYEEEE. V was shortened by 3 bases and J by 4 bases, with 14 bases between the two germline ends. The CDR3 is made up of 15 amino acids. The CDR3 nucleotides read TGTGCCAGCAGCTCGTACAGGGCGGTTAATCAGCCCCAGCATTTT. Translated, it gives CASSSYRAVNQPQHF.

The chain joins TRBV2 to TRBJ2-3; 11 bases agree with TRBD2. The CDR3 is made up of 20 amino acids. Trimming at V came to 2 bases and at J to 2 bases, leaving 15 bases not matched to a gene. Germline-derived CDR1 and CDR2 are SNHLY and FYNNEI. CDR3 sequence: CASSEIAGLAGGSVTDTQYF. The CDR3 nucleotides read TGTGCCAGCAGTGAAATCGCCGGCCTAGCGGGGGGTTCGGTCACAGATACGCAGTATTTT.

Here the CDR3 reads CASSTGQPGTQPQHF. As DNA, the CDR3 is TGCGCCAGCAGCACGGGACAGCCCGGGACGCAGCCCCAGCATTTT. This sequence joins TRBV5-1 and TRBJ1-5; 7 bases align to TRBD1. The CDR3 is made up of 15 amino acids. V was clipped by 4 bases and J by 7 bases; unmatched bases: 11. Germline CDR1 is SGHRS and CDR2 is YFSETQ.

This chain joins TRBV15 and TRBJ1-4, with D unresolved. The germline V gene encodes CDR1 LNHNV and CDR2 YYDKDF (reference sequence). This CDR3 has 14 amino acids. Deletions cut 2 bases from V and 2 bases from J, with 6 bases between. The DNA for the CDR3 is TGTGCCACCAGCAGATCTTCGACTAATGAAAAACTGTTTTTT. Residues: CATSRSSTNEKLFF.

The V and J genes are TRBV7-6 and TRBJ2-3; 10 nucleotides line up with TRBD1. Trimming cost V 3 bases and J 3 bases; bases outside gene matches: 9. Germline loops: CDR1 SGHVS, CDR2 FNYEAQ. This CDR3 spans 17 amino acids. This CDR3 is CASSLGQGRLGTDTQYF. The CDR3 bases are TGTGCCAGCAGCTTGGGACAGGGGCGTCTCGGAACAGATACGCAGTATTTT.

The rearrangement uses TRBV5-6 and TRBJ1-5, with D uncertain. This CDR3 is built from 15 residues. Looked up from germline, CDR1 is SGHDT and CDR2 is YYEEEE. Trimming pared 1 base from V and 3 bases from J, leaving 11 bases between. The CDR3 nucleotides read TGTGCCAGCAGCTTGTTAAGAGAAAACAATCAGCCCCAGCATTTT. Translating gives CASSLLRENNQPQHF.

This CDR3 reads CASSPGTGVYGYTF. The CDR3 DNA reads TGCGCCAGCAGCCCCGGGACAGGGGTTTATGGCTACACCTTC. The J gene is TRBJ1-2, the V gene TRBV5-1; 10 bases align to TRBD1. Trimming took 4 bases from V and 5 from J; bases not matched to a gene: 5. The CDR3 is 14 amino acids. The germline gives CDR1 SGHRS, CDR2 YFSETQ.

The V and J genes are TRBV6-1 and TRBJ2-1; TRBD1 matches at 12 bases. V trimming: 8 bases; J trimming: 8 bases; junction bases outside the gene matches: 7. This CDR3 is 14 amino acids long. CDR1 is MNHNS and CDR2 is SASEGT in the germline V gene. CDR3 in amino acids: CASSTGTGGYEQFF. DNA for the CDR3: TGTGCCAGCTCAACCGGGACAGGGGGCTATGAGCAGTTCTTC.

V gene TRBV2 combines with J gene TRBJ2-7; D unresolved. This CDR3 comprises 12 residues. Between the trimmed V and J ends, which lost 6 bases and 2 bases, there was a span of 8 bases. From germline, CDR1 is SNHLY and CDR2 FYNNEI. CDR3 sequence (DNA): TGTGCCAGCAGCTTCCGTACCTACGAGCAGTACTTC. The encoded protein is CASSFRTYEQYF.

This rearrangement joins TRBV5-6 to TRBJ1-3, with D maybe TRBD1 (5 bases). With 2 bases removed from V and 3 bases from J, the gap between germline ends came to 12 bases. This CDR3 region has 15 residues. Germline CDR1 and CDR2: SGHDT and YYEEEE. CDR3 nucleotides: TGTGCCAGCAGCTTACGGGGGTTGAATGGAAACACCATATATTTT. Its protein product is CASSLRGLNGNTIYF.

The chain is built from TRBV2 and TRBJ1-1, with 10 bases that match TRBD1. This CDR3 is 16 amino acids long. Germline CDR1 reads SNHLY; CDR2 reads FYNNEI. Trimming took 8 bases from V and 4 from J; bases not matched to a gene: 13. The CDR3 DNA sequence: TGTGCCAGCGGACCGGGACAGGGGATATTATTCACTGAAGCTTTCTTT. Its translation is CASGPGQGILFTEAFF.

This chain uses TRBV27 with TRBJ2-5, with TRBD2 matching over 8 bases. The J call may be faulty, since TRBJ2-7 better matches the DNA end. The germline V gene encodes CDR1 MNHEY and CDR2 SMNVEV (reference sequence). CDR3 length equals 17 residues. The CDR3 nucleotides read TGTGCCAGCAGTTTAGTTCCTAGCGGGTCAAGCTCCTACGAGCAGTACTTC. This sequence encodes CASSLVPSGSSSYEQYF.

The chain has TRBV27 and TRBJ1-1; weak D call: TRBD1 (5 bases). Germline CDR1 reads MNHEY; CDR2 reads SMNVEV (reference sequence). Trimming took 2 bases from V and 7 from J, leaving 11 bases between them. There are 13 residues in the CDR3. The chain's CDR3 is CASSLEGRGEAFF. CDR3 sequence (DNA): TGTGCCAGCAGTTTAGAGGGGAGGGGTGAAGCTTTCTTT.

This clone is a singleton in its sample. This chain links TRBV19 with TRBJ2-5; perhaps TRBD1 as D (6 bases). Germline V gives CDR1 LNHDA, CDR2 SQIVND (reference sequence). Trimming left V 5 bases short and J 1 base short, with 11 bases between. This CDR3 has 14 amino acids. The CDR3 protein is CASSRDTIQETQYF. The CDR3 DNA sequence: TGTGCCAGTAGTCGGGACACCATCCAAGAGACCCAGTACTTC.

The rearrangement links TRBV27 to TRBJ2-2; 9 nucleotides line up with TRBD2. The CDR3 totals 16 residues. Germline lookup yields CDR1 MNHEY and CDR2 SMNVEV (reference sequence). The V gene end was trimmed by 5 bases and the J gene end by 6 bases; junction bases not matched to a gene: 10. The CDR3 sequence is CASSPQGGLAPGELFF. The CDR3 DNA reads TGTGCCAGCAGTCCCCAAGGGGGACTAGCCCCCGGGGAGCTGTTTTTT.

This sequence joins TRBV7-2 and TRBJ2-5, with a weak D call TRBD1 (5 bases). The end of the DNA aligns better with TRBJ2-7, so the J call may be wrong. The length of the CDR3 is 16 residues. The germline gives CDR1 SGHTA, CDR2 FQGNSA. The CDR3: CASSLVREKMGYEQYF. CDR3 bases: TGTGCCAGCAGCTTAGTCAGGGAAAAAATGGGCTACGAGCAGTACTTC.

V gene TRBV4-1 combines with J gene TRBJ1-1; weak D call: TRBD1 (6 bases). In germline, CDR1 is MGHRA, CDR2 YSYEKL. The CDR3 has 14 amino acids. Trimming took off 7 bases at V and 3 bases at J, with 15 bases between the two ends. CDR3 nucleotides: TGCGCCAGCATCAACGTACAGGGATACACTGAAGCTTTCTTT. It encodes CASINVQGYTEAFF.

The chain has TRBV11-2 and TRBJ2-2; no firm D call. V was shortened by 5 bases and J by 3 bases, with 13 bases between the two germline ends. The germline V gene has CDR1 SGHAT and CDR2 FQNNGV. This CDR3 spans 15 amino acids. The CDR3, as DNA: TGTGCCAGCAGCCCCGTCGCGGTTCACACCGGGGAGCTGTTTTTT. Translated, it gives CASSPVAVHTGELFF.

This chain links TRBV7-9 with TRBJ2-1, with 12 bases identical to TRBD2. The CDR3 has 19 amino acids. V dropped 1 base and J dropped 6; count of bases not matched to a gene: 13. Germline values: CDR1 SEHNR, CDR2 FQNEAQ (reference sequence). CDR3 DNA: TGTGCCAGCAGCTTAGGTCCTAGCGGGGGGGGTGTTCCTATCAATGAGCAGTTCTTC. This sequence encodes CASSLGPSGGGVPINEQFF.

CDR3 coding DNA: TGTGCCAGCAGCACCCTACAGGGACCGAACGGCAATCAGCCCCAGCATTTT. Translated: CASSTLQGPNGNQPQHF. V gene TRBV7-9 combines with J gene TRBJ1-5; possibly TRBD1 for D (6 bases). Trimming shortened V by 5 bases and J by 2 bases, and 19 bases separated the two germline ends. There are 17 residues in the CDR3. The germline V gene has CDR1 SEHNR and CDR2 FQNEAQ (reference sequence). The variable domain in full, completed from reference TRBV7-9 and TRBJ1-5, reads DTGVSQNPRHKITKRGQNVTFRCDPISEHNRLYWYRQTLGQGPEFLTYFQNEAQLEKSRLLSDRFSAERPKGSFSTLEIQRTEQGDSAMYLCASSTLQGPNGNQPQHFGDGTRLSIL.